This T cell receptor beta chain stems from a study of T-cell reconstitution after alpha-beta-depleted transplantation in children. Study observations and caveats: By one year post-transplant, T-cell counts and diversity largely arose from T cells that were newly produced. At around two months after transplant, the alpha-beta T cells were reportedly derived from several hundred expanded clones that came from non-depleted graft cells. Surviving recipient T cells and thymic progenitors underlay high day-60 TCRbeta diversity in some patients.

Preparing the TCRbeta library involved the use of unique molecular identifiers. TCRdb recomputed calls from the PCR reads with MiXCR, one row per CDR3 protein. Of approximately 500,000 distinct CDR3 sequences listed, over 20% are singletons. V was trimmed by 0 bases and J by 3 bases, leaving 8 bases between them. CDR1 and CDR2 (germline): SGHTA, FQGTGA. The CDR3 has 15 residues. Concerning this clonotype itself: The antigen remains undetermined.

The TCR comes from a boy younger than two with Wiskott-Aldrich syndrome, due to receive a stem cell transplant. Sample: PBMCs, taken before TCRalphabeta/CD19-depleted stem cell transplant. This chain connects TRBV7-3 to TRBJ2-2; no reliable D call. Here the CDR3 DNA reads TGTGCCAGCAGCTTAACGGTCGGATACACCGGGGAGCTGTTTTTT. This translates into CASSLTVGYTGELFF.